This T cell receptor (beta chain) was found in a study of T cell repertoires in cytomegalovirus infection (dated by TCRdb to the late 2010s). Regarding the study in general: Recently identified HLA-C-restricted CMV epitopes, whose presentation resists viral immunomodulation, were targeted by peptide stimulations together with well-studied HLA-B-restricted epitopes. Donor HLA type was relevant to the analysis, because carriage of CMV infection together with the matching HLA type was indicated by public TCR beta signatures. Broad study findings and their caveats: In both this cohort and an independent cohort of 352 donors, the cumulative frequency of public TCR beta family members distinguished carriers of CMV infection plus the relevant HLA type. The ex vivo response was dominated by HLA-C-restricted CMV-specific TCR beta clonotypes, and the single most frequent clonotype in two of eight donors was supplied by these HLA-C-restricted clonotypes.

This clonotype was counted only a few times. Its target antigen remains unknown. No much larger clonotype is one base removed from it; base qualities were not supplied. The treatment or condition label for this specimen denotes: in vitro stimulation with specific CMV peptide epitopes to enrich CMV-specific T cells. Cut back by 6 bases and 2 bases, the V and J ends lie 3 bases apart. The germline V gene sets CDR1 to SGHTA and CDR2 to FQGNSA. The CDR3 starts with the cysteine, ends with the phenylalanine, and has 11 residues. Just the 33-base CDR3 DNA is kept, in frame starting at base 1. Sequencing used an Illumina HiSeq 1500. TCRdb cleaned the public reads at Q25 with fastp, built clones with MiXCR and kept in-frame beta chains. Every distinct CDR3 protein forms one entry, paired with its most common genes and DNA. This sample is represented by about 150,000 distinct CDR3 sequences; 32% of them were singletons. 52% of the sample is in the top ten clones.

The sequence came from a human donor in good health (CMV status not recorded). Some clones in this sample may be carry-over from other donors' samples. Material: CD8+ T cells from cultured PBMCs, obtained from culture after CMV antigen stimulation. The rearranged segments are TRBV7-2 and TRBJ2-3; the D gene remains uncertain. In nucleotide form, the sequence is TGTGCCAGCAGGTTCACAGATACGCAGTATTTT. This sequence encodes CASRFTDTQYF.